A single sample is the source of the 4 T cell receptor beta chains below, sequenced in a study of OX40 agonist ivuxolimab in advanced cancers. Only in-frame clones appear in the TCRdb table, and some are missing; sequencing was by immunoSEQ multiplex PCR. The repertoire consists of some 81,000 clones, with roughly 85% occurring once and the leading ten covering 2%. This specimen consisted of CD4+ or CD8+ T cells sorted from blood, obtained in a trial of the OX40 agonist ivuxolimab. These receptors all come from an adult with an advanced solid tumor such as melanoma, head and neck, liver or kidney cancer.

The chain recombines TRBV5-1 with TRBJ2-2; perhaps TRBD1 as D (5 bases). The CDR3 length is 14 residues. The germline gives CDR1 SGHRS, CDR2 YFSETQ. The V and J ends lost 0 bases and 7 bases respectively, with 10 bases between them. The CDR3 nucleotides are TGCGCCAGCAGCTTGGTCAGGGTGGACGGGGAGCTGTTTTTT. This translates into CASSLVRVDGELFF. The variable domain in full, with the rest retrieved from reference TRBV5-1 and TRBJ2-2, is KAGVTQTPRYLIKTRGQQVTLSCSPISGHRSVSWYQQTPGQGLQFLFEYFSETQRNKGNFPGRFSGRQFSNSRSEMNVSTLELGDSALYLCASSLVRVDGELFFGEGSRLTVL.

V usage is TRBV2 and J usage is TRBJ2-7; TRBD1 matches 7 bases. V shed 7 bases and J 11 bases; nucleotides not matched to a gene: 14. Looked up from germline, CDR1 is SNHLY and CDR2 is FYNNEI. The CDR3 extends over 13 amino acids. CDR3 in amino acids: CASNSQPGQNEYF. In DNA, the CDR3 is TGTGCCAGCAACAGTCAGCCGGGACAGAACGAGTACTTC.

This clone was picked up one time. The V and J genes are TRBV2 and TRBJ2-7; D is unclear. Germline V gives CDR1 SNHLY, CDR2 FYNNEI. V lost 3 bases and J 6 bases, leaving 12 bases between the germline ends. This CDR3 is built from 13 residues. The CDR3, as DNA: TGTGCCAGCAGTGAGGTAGTAGCATCCGAGCAGTACTTC. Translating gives CASSEVVASEQYF.

The DNA for the CDR3 is TGTGCCAGCAGCCCCCGGGGTAGCAATCAGCCCCAGCATTTT. This gives the protein CASSPRGSNQPQHF. The chain has TRBV5-4 and TRBJ1-5; no clear D gene. Germline CDR1 and CDR2: SGHNT and YYREEE (reference sequence). The CDR3 is 14 amino acids. The V end lost 4 bases, the J end lost 0 bases, and 8 bases lay between the germline ends.